A single T cell receptor beta chain is shown here with its context. Using immunoSEQ multiplex PCR, the repertoire was profiled, and TCRdb retains in-frame clones only, with some absent. The table shows 86,000 or so clones, with about 91% occurring only once. This sample was taken from a study of OX40 agonist ivuxolimab in advanced cancers. As for the study in general: Prior anti-PD-1, anti-PD-L1 or anti-CTLA-4 therapy was allowed; roughly 40% had some.

The CDR3 totals 15 residues. V dropped 1 base and J dropped 0 bases, with 9 bases sitting between them. Germline-derived CDR1 and CDR2 are SGHTA and FQGNSA. The sample was CD4+ or CD8+ T cells sorted from blood, taken in a trial of the OX40 agonist ivuxolimab. V and J are TRBV7-2 and TRBJ1-1; D is possibly TRBD1 (6 bases). The receptor's source is an adult with an advanced solid tumor such as melanoma, head and neck, liver or kidney cancer. CDR3 sequence: CASSLDGGLNTEAFF. The CDR3 DNA follows: TGTGCCAGCAGCTTAGATGGGGGGCTGAACACTGAAGCTTTCTTT. Variable domain in full (rest from reference TRBV7-2 and TRBJ1-1): GAGVSQSPSNKVTEKGKDVELRCDPISGHTALYWYRQSLGQGLEFLIYFQGNSAPDKSGLPSDRFSAERTGGSVSTLTIQRTQQEDSAVYLCASSLDGGLNTEAFFGQGTRLTVV.